This T cell receptor (beta chain) is drawn from a study of Graves' ophthalmopathy and Graves' hyperthyroidism. Amplification from RNA transcripts yielded the TCR beta CDR3 regions. HTBI primers were employed in first-round RT-PCR, then a second-round multiplex PCR followed. TCRdb reprocessed the multiplex PCR reads with MiXCR, giving one entry per CDR3 protein. This sample carries just over 600,000 distinct CDR3 sequences, 20% to 25% of them seen once, and the ten largest clones take approximately 6.9%. This CDR3 region has 11 residues. With 4 bases removed from V and 1 base from J, the gap between germline ends came to 5 bases. Germline CDR1 and CDR2: SQVTM and ANQGSEA. Excluded: other autoimmune disease, uncontrolled infection, pregnancy or lactation. This clonotype was seen ten or more times.

The sequencing input was peripheral blood. V and J are TRBV29-1 and TRBJ2-7; D gene unclear. The sequence came from a young woman with stable Graves' hyperthyroidism. Some clones in this sample may be carry-over from other donors' samples. In DNA, the CDR3 is TGCAGCGTTGTAGCATCCTACGAGCAGTACTTC. Translated: CSVVASYEQYF.